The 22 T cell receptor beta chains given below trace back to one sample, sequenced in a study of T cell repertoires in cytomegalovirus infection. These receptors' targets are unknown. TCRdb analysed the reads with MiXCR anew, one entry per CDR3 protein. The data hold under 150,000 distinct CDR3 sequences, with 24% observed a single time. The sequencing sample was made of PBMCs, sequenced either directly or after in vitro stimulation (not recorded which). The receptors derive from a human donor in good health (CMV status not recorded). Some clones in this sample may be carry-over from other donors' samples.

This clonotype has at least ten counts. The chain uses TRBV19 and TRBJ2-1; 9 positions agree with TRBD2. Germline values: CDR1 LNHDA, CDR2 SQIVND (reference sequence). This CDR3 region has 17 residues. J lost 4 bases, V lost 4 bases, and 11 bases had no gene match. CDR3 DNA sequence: TGTGCCAGTAGTACCCTAACTAGCGGGCTAGGATACAATGAGCAGTTCTTC. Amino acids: CASSTLTSGLGYNEQFF. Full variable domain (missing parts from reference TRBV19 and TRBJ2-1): DGGITQSPKYLFRKEGQNVTLSCEQNLNHDAMYWYRQDPGQGLRLIYYSQIVNDFQKGDIAEGYSVSREKKESFPLTVTSAQKNPTAFYLCASSTLTSGLGYNEQFFGPGTRLTVL.

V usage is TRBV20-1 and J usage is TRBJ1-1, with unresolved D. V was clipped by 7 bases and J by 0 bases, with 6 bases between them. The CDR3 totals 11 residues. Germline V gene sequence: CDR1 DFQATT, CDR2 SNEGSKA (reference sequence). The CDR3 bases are TGCAGTGGGGGATTGAACACTGAAGCTTTCTTT. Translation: CSGGLNTEAFF.

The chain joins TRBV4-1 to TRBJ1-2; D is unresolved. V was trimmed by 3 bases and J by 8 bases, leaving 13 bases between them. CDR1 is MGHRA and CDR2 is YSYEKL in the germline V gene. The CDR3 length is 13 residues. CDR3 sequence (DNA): TGCGCCAGCAGCCAGATTCTGGTGGAAGGCTACACCTTC. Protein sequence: CASSQILVEGYTF.

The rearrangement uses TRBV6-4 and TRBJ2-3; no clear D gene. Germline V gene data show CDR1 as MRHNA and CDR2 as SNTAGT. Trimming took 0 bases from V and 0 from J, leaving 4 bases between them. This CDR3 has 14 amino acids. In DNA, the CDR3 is TGTGCCAGCAGTGACTCGGACAGCACAGATACGCAGTATTTT. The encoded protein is CASSDSDSTDTQYF.

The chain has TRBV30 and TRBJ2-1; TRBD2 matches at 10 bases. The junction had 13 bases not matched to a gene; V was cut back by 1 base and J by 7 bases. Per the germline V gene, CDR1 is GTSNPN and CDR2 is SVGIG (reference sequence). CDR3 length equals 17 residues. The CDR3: CAWSGWGGAAGGNEQFF. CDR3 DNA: TGTGCCTGGAGTGGATGGGGCGGGGCAGCGGGGGGGAATGAGCAGTTCTTC.

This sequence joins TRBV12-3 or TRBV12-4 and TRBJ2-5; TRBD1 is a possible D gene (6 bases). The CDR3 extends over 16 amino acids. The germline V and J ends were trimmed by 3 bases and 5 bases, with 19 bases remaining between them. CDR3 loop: CASSFRQVELWETQYF. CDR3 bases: TGTGCCAGCAGTTTTAGACAGGTTGAGCTGTGGGAGACCCAGTACTTC.

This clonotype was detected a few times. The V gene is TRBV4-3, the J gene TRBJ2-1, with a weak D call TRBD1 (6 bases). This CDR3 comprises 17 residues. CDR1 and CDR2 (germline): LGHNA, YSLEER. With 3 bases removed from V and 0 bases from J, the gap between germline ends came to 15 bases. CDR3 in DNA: TGCGCCAGCAGCCAGACCTTACAGGGTAACTCCTACAATGAGCAGTTCTTC. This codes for CASSQTLQGNSYNEQFF.

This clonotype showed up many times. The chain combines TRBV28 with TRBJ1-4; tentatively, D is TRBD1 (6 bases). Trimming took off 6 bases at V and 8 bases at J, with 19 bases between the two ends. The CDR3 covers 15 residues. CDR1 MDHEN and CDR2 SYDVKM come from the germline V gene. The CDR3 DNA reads TGTGCCAGCAGCAAACTTCAGGGGCGTAAGGAAAAACTGTTTTTT. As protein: CASSKLQGRKEKLFF.

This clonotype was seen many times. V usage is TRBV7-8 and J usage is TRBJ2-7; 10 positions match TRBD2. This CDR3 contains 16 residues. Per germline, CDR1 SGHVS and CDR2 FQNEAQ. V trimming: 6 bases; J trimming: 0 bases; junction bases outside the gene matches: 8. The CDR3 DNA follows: TGTGCCAGCAGTCAACTAGCGGGACCAAGCTCCTACGAGCAGTACTTC. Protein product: CASSQLAGPSSYEQYF.

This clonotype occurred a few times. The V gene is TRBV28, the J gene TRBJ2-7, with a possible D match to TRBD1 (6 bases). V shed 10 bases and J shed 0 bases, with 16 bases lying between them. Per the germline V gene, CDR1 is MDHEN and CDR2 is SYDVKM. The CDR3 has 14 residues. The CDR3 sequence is CATGEVGDSYEQYF. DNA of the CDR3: TGTGCCACAGGGGAAGTCGGAGACTCCTACGAGCAGTACTTC.

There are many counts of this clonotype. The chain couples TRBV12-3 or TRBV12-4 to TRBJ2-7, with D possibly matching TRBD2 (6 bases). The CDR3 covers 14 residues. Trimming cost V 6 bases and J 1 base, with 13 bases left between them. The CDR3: CASSLGEESYEQYV. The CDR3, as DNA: TGTGCCAGCAGCTTGGGGGAGGAATCCTACGAGCAGTACGTC.

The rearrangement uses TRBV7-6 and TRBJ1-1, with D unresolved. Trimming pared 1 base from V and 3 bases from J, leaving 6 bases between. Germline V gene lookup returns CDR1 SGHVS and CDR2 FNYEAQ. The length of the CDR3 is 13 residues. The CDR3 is CASSLDDYTEAFF. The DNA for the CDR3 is TGTGCCAGCAGCTTAGACGACTACACTGAAGCTTTCTTT.

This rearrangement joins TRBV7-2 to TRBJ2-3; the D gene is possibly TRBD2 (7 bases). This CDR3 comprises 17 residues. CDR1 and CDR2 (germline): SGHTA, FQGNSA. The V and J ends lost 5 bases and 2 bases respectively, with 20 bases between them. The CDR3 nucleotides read TGTGCCAGCAGCCCGGGCACTCGGGGGGCGTTCACAGATACGCAGTATTTT. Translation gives CASSPGTRGAFTDTQYF.

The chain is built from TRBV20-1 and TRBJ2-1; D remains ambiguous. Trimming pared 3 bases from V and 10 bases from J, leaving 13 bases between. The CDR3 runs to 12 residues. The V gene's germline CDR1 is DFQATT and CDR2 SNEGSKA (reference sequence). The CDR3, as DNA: TGCAGTGCTAGGGGTACGCCTTTGGAGCAGTTCTTC. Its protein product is CSARGTPLEQFF.

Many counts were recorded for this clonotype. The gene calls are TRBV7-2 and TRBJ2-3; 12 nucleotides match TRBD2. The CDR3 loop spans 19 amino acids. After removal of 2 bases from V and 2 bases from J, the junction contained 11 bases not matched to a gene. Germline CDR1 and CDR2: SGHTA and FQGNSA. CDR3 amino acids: CASSLRSSGLAGNTDTQYF. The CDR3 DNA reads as TGTGCCAGCAGCTTACGATCGAGCGGACTAGCGGGGAACACAGATACGCAGTATTTT.

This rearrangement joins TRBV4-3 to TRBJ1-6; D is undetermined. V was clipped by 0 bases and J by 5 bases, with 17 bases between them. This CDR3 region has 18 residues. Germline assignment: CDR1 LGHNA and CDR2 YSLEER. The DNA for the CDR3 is TGCGCCAGCAGCCAAGAATTGGGAGAGGGAGCCAATAATTCACCCCTCCACTTT. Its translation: CASSQELGEGANNSPLHF.

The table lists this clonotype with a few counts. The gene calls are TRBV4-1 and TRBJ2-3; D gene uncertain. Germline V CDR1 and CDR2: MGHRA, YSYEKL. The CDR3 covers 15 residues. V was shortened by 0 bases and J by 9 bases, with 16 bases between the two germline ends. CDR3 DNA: TGCGCCAGCAGCCAAGAGCGATTGTCCTATGCAACGCAGTATTTT. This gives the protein CASSQERLSYATQYF.

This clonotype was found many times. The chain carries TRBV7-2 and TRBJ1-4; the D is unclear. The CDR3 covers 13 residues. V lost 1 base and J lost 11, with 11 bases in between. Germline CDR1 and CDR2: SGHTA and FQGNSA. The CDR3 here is CASSLDRETKLFF. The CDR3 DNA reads TGTGCCAGCAGCTTAGATAGAGAGACGAAACTGTTTTTT. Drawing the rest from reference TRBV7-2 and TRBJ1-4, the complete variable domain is GAGVSQSPSNKVTEKGKDVELRCDPISGHTALYWYRQSLGQGLEFLIYFQGNSAPDKSGLPSDRFSAERTGGSVSTLTIQRTQQEDSAVYLCASSLDRETKLFFGSGTQLSVL.

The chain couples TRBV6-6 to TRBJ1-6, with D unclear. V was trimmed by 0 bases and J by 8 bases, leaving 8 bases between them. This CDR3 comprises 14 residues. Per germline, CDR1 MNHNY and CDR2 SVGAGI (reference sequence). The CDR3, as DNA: TGTGCCAGCAGTTACTCAGGGATAGATTCACCCCTCCACTTT. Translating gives CASSYSGIDSPLHF.

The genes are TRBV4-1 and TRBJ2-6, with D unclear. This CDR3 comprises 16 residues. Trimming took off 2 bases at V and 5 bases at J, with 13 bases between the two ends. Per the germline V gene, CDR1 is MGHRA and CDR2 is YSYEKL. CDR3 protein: CASSQLPWSWANVLTF. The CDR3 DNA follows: TGCGCCAGCAGCCAACTTCCCTGGAGCTGGGCCAACGTCCTGACTTTC.

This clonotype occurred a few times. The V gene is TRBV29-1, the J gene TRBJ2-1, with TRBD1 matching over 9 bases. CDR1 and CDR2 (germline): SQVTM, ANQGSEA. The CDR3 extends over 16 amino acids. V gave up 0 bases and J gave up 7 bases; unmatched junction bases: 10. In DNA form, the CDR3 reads TGCAGCGTTGAAGATACCGGGACAGGGTCGGGGAATGAGCAGTTCTTC. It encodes CSVEDTGTGSGNEQFF.

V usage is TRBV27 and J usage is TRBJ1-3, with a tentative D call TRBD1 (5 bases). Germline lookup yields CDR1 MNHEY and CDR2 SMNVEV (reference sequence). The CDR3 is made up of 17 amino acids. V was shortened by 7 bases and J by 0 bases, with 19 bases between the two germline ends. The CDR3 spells CASTPGPGMSSGNTIYF. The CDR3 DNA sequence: TGTGCCAGCACTCCGGGACCCGGAATGAGCTCTGGAAACACCATATATTTT.